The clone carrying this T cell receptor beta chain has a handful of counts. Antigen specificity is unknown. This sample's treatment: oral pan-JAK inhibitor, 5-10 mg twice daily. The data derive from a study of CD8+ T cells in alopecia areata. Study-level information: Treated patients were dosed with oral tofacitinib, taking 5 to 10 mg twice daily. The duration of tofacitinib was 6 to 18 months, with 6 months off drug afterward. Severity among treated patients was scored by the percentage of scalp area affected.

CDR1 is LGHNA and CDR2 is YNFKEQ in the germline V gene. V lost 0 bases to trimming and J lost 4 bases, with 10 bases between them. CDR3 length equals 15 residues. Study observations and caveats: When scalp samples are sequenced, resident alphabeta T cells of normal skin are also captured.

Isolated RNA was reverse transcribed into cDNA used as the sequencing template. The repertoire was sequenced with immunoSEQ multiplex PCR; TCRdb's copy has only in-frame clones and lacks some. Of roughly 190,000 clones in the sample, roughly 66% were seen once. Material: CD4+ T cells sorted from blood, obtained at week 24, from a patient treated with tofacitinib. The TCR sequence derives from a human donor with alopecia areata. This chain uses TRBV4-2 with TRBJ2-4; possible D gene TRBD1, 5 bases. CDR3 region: CASSQDKDKKNIQYF. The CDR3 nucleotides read TGTGCCAGCAGCCAAGATAAGGACAAAAAAAACATTCAGTACTTC.